The 26 T cell receptor beta chains reported below all come from one sample, sequenced in a study of response to subunit inactivated influenza vaccine. Via MiXCR, TCRdb re-called the RT-PCR reads, giving one row per CDR3 protein. The sample has around 530,000 distinct CDR3 sequences, approximately 17% seen once. The sample in question was CD4+ T cells sorted from PBMCs, obtained roughly 24 months after vaccination. These receptors originate from a man between 50 and 69 years old who received an inactivated influenza vaccine.

V usage is TRBV7-2 and J usage is TRBJ2-7; D gene ambiguous. Germline CDR1 reads SGHTA; CDR2 reads FQGNSA. This CDR3 has 13 amino acids. Trimming took 0 bases from V and 5 from J, leaving 8 bases between them. Here the CDR3 reads CASSLAYGNEQYF. The CDR3 coding sequence is TGTGCCAGCAGCTTAGCGTATGGGAACGAGCAGTACTTC.

This clonotype turned up a few times. The V gene is TRBV11-1, the J gene TRBJ2-5, with D possibly TRBD2 on 6 matching bases. Per germline, CDR1 SGHAT and CDR2 FQDESV (reference sequence). V dropped 7 bases and J dropped 1 base, with 13 bases sitting between them. The CDR3 has 14 residues. The CDR3, as DNA: TGTGCCAGCAAAGACCGGGACTTCCAAGAGACCCAGTACTTC. Residues: CASKDRDFQETQYF. Together with reference TRBV11-1 and TRBJ2-5, the CDR3 gives the full variable domain: EAEVAQSPRYKITEKSQAVAFWCDPISGHATLYWYRQILGQGPELLVQFQDESVVDDSQLPKDRFSAERLKGVDSTLKIQPAELGDSAMYLCASKDRDFQETQYFGPGTRLLVL.

This clonotype has just a few counts. The chain recombines TRBV28 with TRBJ1-1; D possibly corresponds to TRBD1 (6 bases). Germline values: CDR1 MDHEN, CDR2 SYDVKM. This CDR3 comprises 15 residues. Trimming cost V 2 bases and J 4 bases, with 14 bases left between them. The CDR3 coding sequence is TGTGCCAGCAGTTTACCCCTGGGGGGGGCCACTGAAGCTTTCTTT. It is translated as CASSLPLGGATEAFF.

This clonotype was recorded a few times. The chain uses TRBV7-9 and TRBJ1-1; the D gene is possibly TRBD1 (5 bases). The CDR3 has 14 amino acids. Germline V gene sequence: CDR1 SEHNR, CDR2 FQNEAQ (reference sequence). The V end lost 5 bases, the J end lost 11 bases, and 21 bases lay between the germline ends. CDR3 sequence: CASSPHMGDVRAFF. CDR3 nucleotide sequence: TGTGCCAGCAGCCCCCACATGGGGGATGTTCGTGCTTTCTTT. Full variable domain (missing parts from reference TRBV7-9 and TRBJ1-1): DTGVSQNPRHKITKRGQNVTFRCDPISEHNRLYWYRQTLGQGPEFLTYFQNEAQLEKSRLLSDRFSAERPKGSFSTLEIQRTEQGDSAMYLCASSPHMGDVRAFFGQGTRLTVV.

This chain joins TRBV4-3 and TRBJ2-1; no clear D gene. This CDR3 region has 15 residues. Germline loops: CDR1 LGHNA, CDR2 YSLEER. V lost 1 base, J lost 0 bases, and 7 bases lay in between. CDR3 nucleotides: TGCGCCAGCAGCCAAGGTGTGAGCTCCTACAATGAGCAGTTCTTC. It codes for CASSQGVSSYNEQFF.

This clonotype was observed a few times. V gene TRBV2 combines with J gene TRBJ2-2; D call uncertain. Germline CDR1 SNHLY, CDR2 FYNNEI. V lost 11 bases, J lost 1 base, and 14 bases lay in between. This CDR3 is built from 14 residues. The CDR3 nucleotides are TGTGCCGCCGCCCGCGCACGGAACACCGGGGAGCTGTTTTTT. The encoded protein is CAAARARNTGELFF.

This clonotype was seen a few times. The chain has TRBV6-2 or TRBV6-3 and TRBJ2-2; D is unresolved. The CDR3 contains 19 residues. V was shortened by 0 bases and J by 0 bases, with 17 bases between the two germline ends. CDR1 and CDR2 from the germline V gene are MNHEY and SVGEGT. CDR3 bases: TGTGCCAGCAGTTACTCGATCGCTCGGCTCATCGCGAACACCGGGGAGCTGTTTTTT. Translation gives CASSYSIARLIANTGELFF.

This clonotype was seen a few times. The gene calls are TRBV18 and TRBJ2-3; D uncertain. Germline CDR1 and CDR2: KGHSH and LQKENI. The CDR3 extends over 13 amino acids. V lost 4 bases, J lost 4 bases, and 9 bases lay in between. The CDR3 region is CASSRMGADTQYF. The CDR3 DNA sequence: TGTGCCAGCTCACGCATGGGCGCAGATACGCAGTATTTT.

Many counts were recorded for this clonotype. The chain couples TRBV7-2 to TRBJ1-4; D possibly corresponds to TRBD1 (6 bases). Germline CDR1 reads SGHTA; CDR2 reads FQGNSA. V was trimmed by 0 bases and J by 4 bases, leaving 12 bases between them. CDR3 length equals 16 residues. The DNA of the CDR3 is TGTGCCAGCAGCTTAGCCGGGGGCGTTGGTAATGAAAAACTGTTTTTT. Residues: CASSLAGGVGNEKLFF. Full variable domain (missing parts from reference TRBV7-2 and TRBJ1-4): GAGVSQSPSNKVTEKGKDVELRCDPISGHTALYWYRQSLGQGLEFLIYFQGNSAPDKSGLPSDRFSAERTGGSVSTLTIQRTQQEDSAVYLCASSLAGGVGNEKLFFGSGTQLSVL.

This clonotype has only a few counts. This chain joins TRBV24-1 and TRBJ2-1, with a possible D match to TRBD1 (6 bases). Germline CDR1 reads KGHDR; CDR2 reads SFDVKD. The CDR3 has 16 amino acids. Trimming took off 0 bases at V and 0 bases at J, with 8 bases between the two ends. Here the CDR3 reads CATSDLGTLSYNEQFF. The CDR3 DNA reads TGTGCCACCAGTGATTTGGGGACACTCTCCTACAATGAGCAGTTCTTC.

The CDR3 is CATSPLAGAKPDNEQFF. The CDR3 DNA follows: TGTGCCACCAGCCCCCTGGCGGGGGCTAAACCGGACAATGAGCAGTTCTTC. The chain uses TRBV15 and TRBJ2-1; a weak D match, TRBD2 (7 bases). Trimming stripped 5 bases from V and 5 bases from J, with 22 bases between. Germline CDR1 and CDR2: LNHNV and YYDKDF (reference sequence). The CDR3 is made up of 17 amino acids. Full variable domain (outside the CDR3, taken from reference TRBV15 and TRBJ2-1): DAMVIQNPRYQVTQFGKPVTLSCSQTLNHNVMYWYQQKSSQAPKLLFHYYDKDFNNEADTPDNFQSRRPNTSFCFLDIRSPGLGDTAMYLCATSPLAGAKPDNEQFFGPGTRLTVL.

The chain recombines TRBV30 with TRBJ2-7; TRBD1 is a possible D gene (5 bases). Per germline, CDR1 GTSNPN and CDR2 SVGIG (reference sequence). Deletions cut 8 bases from V and 0 bases from J, with 17 bases between. The CDR3 is 14 amino acids. The chain's CDR3 is CAGRRQLSSYEQYF. The CDR3 DNA is TGTGCCGGACGGAGACAGCTAAGCTCCTACGAGCAGTACTTC.

This clonotype appeared many times. The chain joins TRBV5-1 to TRBJ1-2, with 11 bases lining up with TRBD1. V was pared by 4 bases and J by 11 bases, with 7 bases of the junction left unmatched. The CDR3 has 13 amino acids. From germline, CDR1 is SGHRS and CDR2 YFSETQ. The CDR3 region is CASSPGQGVSYTF. CDR3 in DNA: TGCGCCAGCAGCCCGGGACAGGGGGTCTCGTACACCTTC. The variable domain in full, completed from reference TRBV5-1 and TRBJ1-2, reads KAGVTQTPRYLIKTRGQQVTLSCSPISGHRSVSWYQQTPGQGLQFLFEYFSETQRNKGNFPGRFSGRQFSNSRSEMNVSTLELGDSALYLCASSPGQGVSYTFGSGTRLTVV.

This clonotype was recorded a few times. The chain joins TRBV20-1 to TRBJ2-1; maybe TRBD2 (7 bases). CDR3 length equals 14 residues. Germline V gene sequence: CDR1 DFQATT, CDR2 SNEGSKA (reference sequence). The V and J ends lost 5 bases and 2 bases respectively, with 13 bases between them. The CDR3 DNA follows: TGCAGTGCTCCCCCGGGGGGCGCCTACAATGAGCAGTTCTTC. Translated: CSAPPGGAYNEQFF.

This clonotype was observed a handful of times. The rearrangement joins TRBV12-3 or TRBV12-4 to TRBJ1-1, with D possibly matching TRBD1 (5 bases). This CDR3 has 14 amino acids. Trimming cost V 6 bases and J 4 bases, with 15 bases left between them. Here the CDR3 DNA reads TGTGCCAGCAGGATAGACACTGGGGGCACTGAAGCTTTCTTT. It translates to CASRIDTGGTEAFF.

This clonotype was picked up a small number of times. The chain carries TRBV12-3 or TRBV12-4 and TRBJ1-2; D gene uncertain. The CDR3 covers 12 residues. The V gene lost 8 bases and the J gene lost 2 bases, with 9 bases spanning the gap. The CDR3 coding sequence is TGTGCCAGCGGTTCGGACAACTATGGCTACACCTTC. This sequence encodes CASGSDNYGYTF.

This clonotype came up a few times. The chain joins TRBV12-5 to TRBJ2-5; 10 nucleotides line up with TRBD2. CDR1 is LGHNT, CDR2 FRNRAP, per germline. The J segment lost 5 bases and the V segment lost 5 bases, leaving 5 bases of the junction unmatched. There are 14 residues in the CDR3. CDR3 DNA sequence: TGTGCTAGTGGTGGGACTAGCGTCGGGGAGACCCAGTACTTC. Translated: CASGGTSVGETQYF.

There are many counts of this clonotype. This chain joins TRBV6-1 and TRBJ2-2; 8 bases line up with TRBD1. CDR3 length equals 16 residues. Trimming at V came to 6 bases and at J to 0 bases, leaving 6 bases not matched to a gene. Looked up from germline, CDR1 is MNHNS and CDR2 is SASEGT. The CDR3 DNA reads as TGTGCCAGCAGCAAAAACAGGGGGACGAACACCGGGGAGCTGTTTTTT. Its translation is CASSKNRGTNTGELFF.

This clonotype has a handful of counts. The chain joins TRBV25-1 to TRBJ2-7, with D unclear. Trimming stripped 5 bases from V and 3 bases from J, with 11 bases between. The CDR3 length is 13 residues. The germline V gene has CDR1 MGHDK and CDR2 SYGVNS. CDR3 in amino acids: CASSRSGNYEQYF. The CDR3 DNA is TGTGCCAGCAGTCGGAGTGGAAACTACGAGCAGTACTTC.

The V and J genes are TRBV2 and TRBJ2-2; D possibly corresponds to TRBD2 (5 bases). V was cut by 9 bases and J by 1 base, with 21 bases left in between. CDR3 length equals 17 residues. Germline CDR1 and CDR2: SNHLY and FYNNEI. CDR3 DNA sequence: TGTGCCAGTCTCGGTGGGAGACTCCGGCGGAACACCGGGGAGCTGTTTTTT. This codes for CASLGGRLRRNTGELFF. Looking up the rest from reference TRBV2 and TRBJ2-2 gives the full variable domain: EPEVTQTPSHQVTQMGQEVILRCVPISNHLYFYWYRQILGQKVEFLVSFYNNEISEKSEIFDDQFSVERPDGSNFTLKIRSTKLEDSAMYFCASLGGRLRRNTGELFFGEGSRLTVL.

This clonotype was detected only a few times. The V call is TRBV5-1, the J call TRBJ2-2; 9 bases match TRBD1. The CDR3 is made up of 15 amino acids. Looked up from germline, CDR1 is SGHRS and CDR2 is YFSETQ. With V trimmed by 4 bases and J by 3 bases, 4 bases remained unmatched. The CDR3 protein is CASSGRTGDTGELFF. The CDR3 region has the DNA TGCGCCAGCAGCGGACGGACAGGGGACACCGGGGAGCTGTTTTTT.

There are many counts of this clonotype. The chain employs TRBV20-1 and TRBJ2-7; 8 bases map to TRBD2. The germline V gene encodes CDR1 DFQATT and CDR2 SNEGSKA (reference sequence). V lost 2 bases and J lost 0; bases outside the gene matches: 3. CDR3 length: 14 amino acids. CDR3 coding DNA: TGCAGTGCTAGACCTGGGACTAGCTCCTACGAGCAGTACTTC. Translation gives CSARPGTSSYEQYF.

This clonotype was detected a few times. The chain has TRBV5-5 and TRBJ2-1, with 11 bases that match TRBD1. The CDR3 covers 14 residues. Germline V lookup: CDR1 SGHKS, CDR2 YYEKEE (reference sequence). Trimming removed 5 bases from V and 7 bases from J; junction bases left unmatched: 5. The CDR3 here is CASSGTGGINEQFF. The CDR3 bases are TGTGCCAGCAGTGGGACAGGGGGTATTAATGAGCAGTTCTTC. The full variable domain, its missing parts supplied by reference TRBV5-5 and TRBJ2-1, is DAGVTQSPTHLIKTRGQQVTLRCSPISGHKSVSWYQQVLGQGPQFIFQYYEKEERGRGNFPDRFSARQFPNYSSELNVNALLLGDSALYLCASSGTGGINEQFFGPGTRLTVL.

This clonotype came up a few times. The chain couples TRBV29-1 to TRBJ2-7, with 16 bases identical to TRBD2. The CDR3 has 16 residues. CDR1 and CDR2 (germline): SQVTM, ANQGSEA. Trimming removed 4 bases from V and 7 bases from J; junction bases left unmatched: 10. Written as DNA, the CDR3 is TGCAGCGTTGCCGGGACTAGCGGGAGGGTTGAAGGGGAGCAGTACTTC. Its translation is CSVAGTSGRVEGEQYF.

This clonotype was detected a few times. The J gene is TRBJ1-6, the V gene TRBV7-9; D is undetermined. CDR1 and CDR2 from the germline V gene are SEHNR and FQNEAQ (reference sequence). V was trimmed by 1 base and J by 5 bases, leaving 6 bases between them. CDR3 length equals 14 residues. For the CDR3, the DNA is TGTGCCAGCAGCTTAGACGGGGATAATTCACCCCTCCACTTT. Its translation is CASSLDGDNSPLHF.

This clonotype has more than one count but fewer than ten. The chain combines TRBV7-2 with TRBJ2-3, with 7 bases lining up with TRBD1. The trim removed 6 bases at V and 10 bases at J, leaving 16 bases unmatched. Germline V gene data show CDR1 as SGHTA and CDR2 as FQGNSA. There are 15 residues in the CDR3. The CDR3 here is CASSYQTGTSGAQYF. The CDR3 nucleotides read TGTGCCAGCAGTTACCAGACAGGGACCTCTGGGGCGCAGTATTTT.